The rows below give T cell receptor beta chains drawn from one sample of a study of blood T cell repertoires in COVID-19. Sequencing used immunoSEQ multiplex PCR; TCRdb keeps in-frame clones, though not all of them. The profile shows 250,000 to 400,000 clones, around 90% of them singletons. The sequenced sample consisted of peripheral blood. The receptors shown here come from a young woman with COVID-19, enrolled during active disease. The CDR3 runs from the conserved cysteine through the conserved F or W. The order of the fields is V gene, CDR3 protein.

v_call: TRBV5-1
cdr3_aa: CASSLAPGGIYGYTF

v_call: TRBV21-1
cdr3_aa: CASSKGGGRASGNTIYF

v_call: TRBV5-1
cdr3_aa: CASSPHSSTSTDTQYF

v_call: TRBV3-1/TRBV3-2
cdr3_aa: CASSQDRLGQGRSGANVLTF

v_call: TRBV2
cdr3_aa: CASSSDRGLSGANVLTF

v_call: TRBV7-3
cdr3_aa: CASSLRASGDTDTQYF

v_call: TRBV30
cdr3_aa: CAWRGLAVTDTQYF

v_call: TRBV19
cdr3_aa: CASRGHLSNQPQHF

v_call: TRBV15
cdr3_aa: CATGTPIATNEKLFF

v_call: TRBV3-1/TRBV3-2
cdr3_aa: CASSQPAGGNYEQYF

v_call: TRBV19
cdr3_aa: CASSLSGSDVGELFF

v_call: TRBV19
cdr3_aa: CASSKFRGQGFRGYTF

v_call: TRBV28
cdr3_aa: CASSIQGLSNQPQHF

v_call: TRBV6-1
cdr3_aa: CASSEQVYSNQPQHF

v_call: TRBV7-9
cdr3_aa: CASSLLPPMTSGSDEQFF

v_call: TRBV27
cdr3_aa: CASSLIWTSGVHDTQYF

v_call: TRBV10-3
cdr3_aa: CAISESQGETEAFF

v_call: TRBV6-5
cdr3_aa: CASSPPGGANGYTF

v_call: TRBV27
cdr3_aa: CASSLGSLAGPTDTQYF

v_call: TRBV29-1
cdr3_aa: CSGYRGGYGYTF

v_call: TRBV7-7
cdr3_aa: CASSLDGRNEQFF

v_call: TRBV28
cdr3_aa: CASSSGTSGELQTQYF

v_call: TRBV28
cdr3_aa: CASSVAGVRETQYF

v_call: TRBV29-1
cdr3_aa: CSVGDSYNQPQHF

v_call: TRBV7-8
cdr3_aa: CASRAAYANEQFF

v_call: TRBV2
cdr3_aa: CASSSGTFDYEQYF

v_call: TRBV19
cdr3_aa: CASSIQAGEGLNTQYF